These 27 T cell receptor beta chains share one sample of origin, sequenced in a study of OX40 agonist ivuxolimab in advanced cancers. This table comes from immunoSEQ multiplex PCR, and its TCRdb copy is limited to in-frame clones, with some not included. The sample gives under 85,000 clones, roughly 86% of which show up once; less than 3% is in the top ten. Material: CD4+ or CD8+ T cells sorted from blood, obtained in a trial of the OX40 agonist ivuxolimab. The receptors derive from an adult with an advanced solid tumor such as melanoma, head and neck, liver or kidney cancer.

CDR3 nucleotide sequence: TGTGCCAGCAGCCCGGCAGGGCTTGAGACCCAGTACTTC. Translation gives CASSPAGLETQYF. V usage is TRBV5-6 and J usage is TRBJ2-5, with TRBD1 as a possible D gene (5 bases). The CDR3 has 13 amino acids. Trimming pared 4 bases from V and 5 bases from J, leaving 12 bases between. Germline CDR1 SGHDT, CDR2 YYEEEE.

This chain joins TRBV20-1 and TRBJ2-5, with 7 bases lining up with TRBD2. Germline V CDR1 and CDR2: DFQATT, SNEGSKA (reference sequence). V dropped 7 bases and J dropped 5; count of bases not matched to a gene: 4. The CDR3 consists of 11 residues. CDR3 DNA: TGCAGTGAGGGTAGCGGGGAGACCCAGTACTTC. This encodes CSEGSGETQYF.

The V and J genes are TRBV4-3 and TRBJ2-1; D is undetermined. The V gene lost 0 bases and the J gene lost 6 bases, with 9 bases spanning the gap. Per germline, CDR1 LGHNA and CDR2 YSLEER. The CDR3 extends over 14 amino acids. For the CDR3, the DNA is TGCGCCAGCAGCCAAGATTGGAGCACCAATGAGCAGTTCTTC. It codes for CASSQDWSTNEQFF.

The CDR3 here is CASTSDKQETQYF. The CDR3 DNA sequence: TGTGCCAGTACGTCGGACAAACAAGAGACCCAGTACTTC. V and J are TRBV2 and TRBJ2-5; TRBD1 might be the D (5 bases). V lost 9 bases to trimming and J lost 2 bases, with 13 bases between them. This CDR3 comprises 13 residues. Per germline, CDR1 SNHLY and CDR2 FYNNEI.

J is TRBJ1-6 and V is TRBV6-5, with 8 nucleotides matching TRBD1. J was trimmed by 7 bases and V by 4 bases; bases with no gene match: 6. From germline, CDR1 is MNHEY and CDR2 SVGAGI. CDR3 length: 15 residues. CDR3 nucleotides: TGTGCCAGCAGTTCCCGGACAGGGACAAATTCACCCCTCCACTTT. Translating it yields CASSSRTGTNSPLHF.

This sequence joins TRBV1 and TRBJ2-3; the table's D call, TRBD2, has no DNA check behind it. TRBV1 is flagged as a pseudogene. CDR3 length: 17 amino acids. The CDR3 loop is CTSSQDKTSGTADTQYF. The CDR3 region has the DNA TGCACCAGCAGCCAAGATAAAACTAGCGGTACCGCAGATACGCAGTATTTT.

V is TRBV7-2 and J is TRBJ2-2; 8 positions agree with TRBD2. The CDR3 has 16 amino acids. Germline V lookup: CDR1 SGHTA, CDR2 FQGNSA. Germline trimming cut 3 bases from V and 0 bases from J; bases unmatched to any gene: 3. The CDR3 nucleotides are TGTGCCAGCAGCTTTCCGGGGGGGCCGAACACCGGGGAGCTGTTTTTT. Amino acids: CASSFPGGPNTGELFF.

The chain has TRBV7-2 and TRBJ1-5; a possible D gene is TRBD1 (5 bases). Germline V gene data show CDR1 as SGHTA and CDR2 as FQGNSA. This CDR3 has 15 residues. The ends were cut back, 0 bases at V and 0 bases at J, with 6 bases in the middle. In DNA form, the CDR3 reads TGTGCCAGCAGCTTAGCGGGGGGTAGCAATCAGCCCCAGCATTTT. Its translation: CASSLAGGSNQPQHF.

The CDR3 here is CASSRGTGGAETQYF. As DNA, the CDR3 is TGTGCCAGCTCCCGAGGGACAGGGGGCGCGGAGACCCAGTACTTC. V and J are TRBV18 and TRBJ2-5, with TRBD1 matching 12 bases. V lost 6 bases to trimming and J lost 5 bases; unmatched junction nucleotides: 7. Germline V gives CDR1 KGHSH, CDR2 LQKENI. CDR3 length: 15 residues.

This chain joins TRBV10-3 and TRBJ1-5; no clear D gene. This CDR3 has 14 amino acids. Germline V gene data show CDR1 as ENHRY and CDR2 as SYGVKD. V dropped 4 bases and J dropped 5 bases, with 12 bases sitting between them. CDR3 in DNA: TGTGCCATCAGTGCCGAGTCGCCAGATCAGCCCCAGCATTTT. Its translation: CAISAESPDQPQHF.

This rearrangement joins TRBV2 to TRBJ2-3; 8 bases line up with TRBD2. The CDR3 loop spans 14 amino acids. After removal of 6 bases from V and 4 bases from J, the junction contained 6 bases not matched to a gene. Germline values: CDR1 SNHLY, CDR2 FYNNEI. The CDR3 sequence: CASRGTSSADTQYF. DNA of the CDR3: TGTGCCAGCAGGGGGACTAGTAGCGCAGATACGCAGTATTTT.

J is TRBJ2-6 and V is TRBV28, with 7 bases aligning to TRBD1. Germline assignment: CDR1 MDHEN and CDR2 SYDVKM. This CDR3 is 16 amino acids long. V shed 7 bases, J shed 4 bases, and the junction held 10 bases outside the gene matches. CDR3 loop: CASKGVGGAGANVLTF. In DNA, the CDR3 is TGTGCCAGCAAGGGTGTAGGGGGCGCCGGGGCCAACGTCCTGACTTTC.

V is TRBV19 and J is TRBJ2-2, with TRBD2 matching over 7 bases. The junction had 4 bases not matched to a gene; V was cut back by 0 bases and J by 6 bases. There are 15 residues in the CDR3. CDR1 is LNHDA and CDR2 is SQIVND in the germline V gene (reference sequence). CDR3 coding DNA: TGTGCCAGTAGTATAGATCTTGGGGGGGCCGGGGAGCTGTTTTTT. Protein: CASSIDLGGAGELFF.

The chain employs TRBV7-3 and TRBJ1-5; TRBD1 matches at 9 bases. The CDR3 runs 18 residues. The germline V gene encodes CDR1 SGHTA and CDR2 FQGTGA. Trimming took 5 bases from V and 6 from J; bases not matched to a gene: 17. CDR3 in DNA: TGTGCCAGCAGCCCTTACCCCAACACAGGGGGCGGGCGTCAGCCCCAGCATTTT. Amino acids: CASSPYPNTGGGRQPQHF.

The chain combines TRBV19 with TRBJ1-6; D unresolved. The CDR3 is made up of 16 amino acids. Per the germline V gene, CDR1 is LNHDA and CDR2 is SQIVND (reference sequence). V lost 5 bases and J 7 bases, leaving 18 bases between the germline ends. The CDR3 region is CASSLGSMLANSPLHF. CDR3 bases: TGTGCCAGTAGTCTGGGATCCATGCTAGCGAATTCACCCCTCCACTTT.

The J gene is TRBJ1-2, the V gene TRBV28, with TRBD1 matching 8 bases. CDR3 length: 14 amino acids. Germline CDR1 MDHEN, CDR2 SYDVKM. V lost 5 bases to trimming and J lost 2 bases; unmatched junction nucleotides: 4. Here the CDR3 reads CASSIDRGNYGYTF. In DNA form, the CDR3 reads TGTGCCAGCAGTATTGACAGGGGAAACTATGGCTACACCTTC.

This clone was seen once. The chain joins TRBV5-6 to TRBJ2-3; the D gene is possibly TRBD1 (6 bases). The germline gives CDR1 SGHDT, CDR2 YYEEEE. Deletions cut 7 bases from V and 0 bases from J, with 27 bases between. The CDR3 is 19 amino acids. The CDR3 reads CASSGSGWGREDSTDTQYF. In nucleotides, the CDR3 is TGTGCCAGCTCCGGCTCGGGTTGGGGGCGAGAGGATAGCACAGATACGCAGTATTTT.

This chain links TRBV29-1 with TRBJ1-1; D gene unclear. Trimming left V 4 bases short and J 5 bases short, with 14 bases between. From germline, CDR1 is SQVTM and CDR2 ANQGSEA. The CDR3 extends over 13 amino acids. For the CDR3, the DNA is TGCAGCGTTGGCACGCAAGGTCCGACTGAAGCTTTCTTT. Amino acids: CSVGTQGPTEAFF.

The chain couples TRBV2 to TRBJ2-5, with 8 bases aligning to TRBD2. With V trimmed by 6 bases and J by 3 bases, 6 bases remained unmatched. Germline V gene sequence: CDR1 SNHLY, CDR2 FYNNEI. The CDR3 sequence is 14 residues long. CDR3 sequence: CASRVAGGKETQYF. The CDR3 DNA sequence: TGTGCCAGCAGGGTTGCGGGGGGAAAAGAGACCCAGTACTTC.

This chain uses TRBV11-2 with TRBJ2-2; D might be TRBD1 (5 bases). Germline values: CDR1 SGHAT, CDR2 FQNNGV. The CDR3 has 14 amino acids. V gave up 5 bases and J gave up 5 bases, with 12 bases separating them. The CDR3 DNA reads as TGTGCCAGCAGCGAGAATTACAGGACCGGGGAGCTGTTTTTT. It yields the protein CASSENYRTGELFF.

This clone came up a few times. The genes are TRBV4-1 and TRBJ1-4; the D is unclear. Germline V gene lookup returns CDR1 MGHRA and CDR2 YSYEKL. The V and J ends lost 4 bases and 0 bases respectively, with 9 bases between them. The length of the CDR3 is 15 residues. This CDR3 reads CASSRGTATNEKLFF. The CDR3 DNA follows: TGCGCCAGCAGCCGGGGAACTGCAACTAATGAAAAACTGTTTTTT.

The chain joins TRBV27 to TRBJ2-3; tentative D call: TRBD1 (5 bases). From germline, CDR1 is MNHEY and CDR2 SMNVEV (reference sequence). V was trimmed by 5 bases and J by 1 base, leaving 10 bases between them. The CDR3 is 14 amino acids. Here the CDR3 reads CASSRGAGTDTQYF. CDR3 nucleotide sequence: TGTGCCAGCAGTAGGGGCGCTGGCACAGATACGCAGTATTTT.

Turning to this clone: Other DNA variants within this sample encode the same CDR3. The chain employs TRBV7-2 and TRBJ2-5, with unresolved D. Germline V CDR1 and CDR2: SGHTA, FQGNSA. This CDR3 spans 11 amino acids. Trimming took 5 bases from V and 2 from J, leaving 3 bases between them. The CDR3 coding sequence is TGTGCCAGCAGCCCGCAAGAGACCCAGTACTTC. Translated: CASSPQETQYF.

The V call is TRBV5-8, the J call TRBJ1-5, with D possibly being TRBD1 (5 bases). There are 15 residues in the CDR3. V was cut by 3 bases and J by 0 bases, with 10 bases left in between. CDR1 is SGHTS, CDR2 YDEGEE, per germline. Written as DNA, the CDR3 is TGTGCCAGCAGCTGGGGGTCGTATAGCAATCAGCCCCAGCATTTT. Encoded protein: CASSWGSYSNQPQHF. Supplemented by reference TRBV5-8 and TRBJ1-5, the full variable domain reads EAGVTQSPTHLIKTRGQQATLRCSPISGHTSVYWYQQALGLGLQFLLWYDEGEERNRGNFPPRFSGRQFPNYSSELNVNALELEDSALYLCASSWGSYSNQPQHFGDGTRLSIL.

The V and J genes are TRBV7-9 and TRBJ1-3; TRBD1 is a possible D gene (6 bases). The CDR3 runs 16 residues. CDR1 SEHNR and CDR2 FQNEAQ come from the germline V gene (reference sequence). Trimming stripped 3 bases from V and 0 bases from J, with 12 bases between. CDR3 in amino acids: CASSLGAPGSGNTIYF. The CDR3 nucleotides are TGTGCCAGCAGCTTGGGGGCTCCAGGCTCTGGAAACACCATATATTTT.

This chain links TRBV19 with TRBJ2-2, with TRBD1 identical over 9 bases. The trim removed 7 bases at V and 6 bases at J, leaving 6 bases unmatched. The CDR3 sequence is 14 residues long. Per germline, CDR1 LNHDA and CDR2 SQIVND (reference sequence). CDR3 region: CASKEGQGSGELFF. As DNA, the CDR3 is TGTGCCAGTAAGGAGGGACAGGGTTCCGGGGAGCTGTTTTTT.

In nucleotides, the CDR3 is TGTGCCAGCAGTCGACAGGGGAATGAGCAGTTCTTC. This sequence encodes CASSRQGNEQFF. The genes are TRBV28 and TRBJ2-1; 8 bases map to TRBD1. The trim removed 5 bases at V and 7 bases at J, leaving 1 base unmatched. In germline, CDR1 is MDHEN, CDR2 SYDVKM. The CDR3 has 12 residues.